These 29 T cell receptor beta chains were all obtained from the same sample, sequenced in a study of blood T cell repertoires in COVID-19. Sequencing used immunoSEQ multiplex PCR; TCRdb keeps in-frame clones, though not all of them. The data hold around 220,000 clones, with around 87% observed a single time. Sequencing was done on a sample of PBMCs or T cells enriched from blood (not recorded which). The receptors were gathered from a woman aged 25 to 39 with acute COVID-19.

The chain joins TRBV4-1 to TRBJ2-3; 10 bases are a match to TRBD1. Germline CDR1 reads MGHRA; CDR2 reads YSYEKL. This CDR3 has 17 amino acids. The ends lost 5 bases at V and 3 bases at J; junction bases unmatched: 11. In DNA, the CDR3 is TGCGCCAGCAGCAAACGACCGGGACAGGGGTTTACAGATACGCAGTATTTT. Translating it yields CASSKRPGQGFTDTQYF.

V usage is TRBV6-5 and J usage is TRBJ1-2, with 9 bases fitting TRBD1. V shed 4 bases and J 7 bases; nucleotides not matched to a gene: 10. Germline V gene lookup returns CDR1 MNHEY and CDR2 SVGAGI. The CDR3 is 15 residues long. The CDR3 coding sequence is TGTGCCAGCAGTTCCCTACAGGGGGCAGCAAGTGGCTACACCTTC. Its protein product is CASSSLQGAASGYTF.

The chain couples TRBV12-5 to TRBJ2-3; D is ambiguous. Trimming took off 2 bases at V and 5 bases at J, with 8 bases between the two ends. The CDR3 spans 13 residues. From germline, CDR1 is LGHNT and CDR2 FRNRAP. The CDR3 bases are TGTGCTAGTGGTTTGCTCCCTCGAGATACGCAGTATTTT. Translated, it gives CASGLLPRDTQYF.

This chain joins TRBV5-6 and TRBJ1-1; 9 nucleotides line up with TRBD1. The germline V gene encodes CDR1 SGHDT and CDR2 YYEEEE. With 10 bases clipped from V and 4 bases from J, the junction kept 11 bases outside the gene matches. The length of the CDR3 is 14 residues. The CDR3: CAVSHRGLSTEAFF. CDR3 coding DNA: TGTGCCGTCTCCCACAGGGGGCTGAGCACTGAAGCTTTCTTT. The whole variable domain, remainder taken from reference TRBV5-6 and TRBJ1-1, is DAGVTQSPTHLIKTRGQQVTLRCSPKSGHDTVSWYQQALGQGPQFIFQYYEEEERQRGNFPDRFSGHQFPNYSSELNVNALLLGDSALYLCAVSHRGLSTEAFFGQGTRLTVV.

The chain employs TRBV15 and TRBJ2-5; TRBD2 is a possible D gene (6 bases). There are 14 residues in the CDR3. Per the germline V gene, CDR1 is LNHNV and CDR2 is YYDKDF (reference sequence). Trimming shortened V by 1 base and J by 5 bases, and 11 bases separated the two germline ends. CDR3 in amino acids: CATSRGTSRETQYF. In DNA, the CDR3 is TGTGCCACCAGCAGAGGAACTAGCCGGGAGACCCAGTACTTC.

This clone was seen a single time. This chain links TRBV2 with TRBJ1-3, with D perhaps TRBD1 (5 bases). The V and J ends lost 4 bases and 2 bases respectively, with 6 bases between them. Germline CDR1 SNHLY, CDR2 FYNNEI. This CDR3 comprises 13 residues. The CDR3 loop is CASSGGAGNTIYF. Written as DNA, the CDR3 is TGTGCCAGCAGTGGGGGGGCTGGAAACACCATATATTTT.

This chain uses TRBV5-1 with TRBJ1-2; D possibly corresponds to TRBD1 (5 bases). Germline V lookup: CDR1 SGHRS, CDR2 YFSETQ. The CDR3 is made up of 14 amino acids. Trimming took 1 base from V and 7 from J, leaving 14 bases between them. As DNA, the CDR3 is TGCGCCAGCAGCTTGCACGTTCAAGGGGCTGGCTACACCTTC. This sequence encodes CASSLHVQGAGYTF.

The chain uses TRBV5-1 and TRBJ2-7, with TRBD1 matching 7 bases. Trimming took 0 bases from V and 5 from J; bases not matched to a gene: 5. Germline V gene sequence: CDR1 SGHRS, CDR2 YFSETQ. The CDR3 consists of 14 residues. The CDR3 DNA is TGCGCCAGCAGCTTGGTCGTAGGGGGCGACGAGCAGTACTTC. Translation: CASSLVVGGDEQYF.

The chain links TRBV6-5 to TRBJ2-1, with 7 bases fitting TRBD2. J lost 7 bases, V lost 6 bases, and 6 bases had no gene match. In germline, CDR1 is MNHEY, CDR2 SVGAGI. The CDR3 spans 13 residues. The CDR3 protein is CASRKRGRNEQFF. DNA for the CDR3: TGTGCCAGCAGAAAGCGGGGTCGTAATGAGCAGTTCTTC.

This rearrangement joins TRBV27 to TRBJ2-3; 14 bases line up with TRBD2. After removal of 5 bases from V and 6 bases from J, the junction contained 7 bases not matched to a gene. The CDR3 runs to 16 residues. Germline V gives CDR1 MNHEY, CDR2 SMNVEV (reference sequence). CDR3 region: CASSRTSGRFSDTQYF. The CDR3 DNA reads TGTGCCAGCAGTAGGACTAGCGGGAGGTTCTCGGATACGCAGTATTTT.

The CDR3 DNA reads TGCGCCAGCGGAGACAGGGAGAACTATGGCTACACCTTC. Protein sequence: CASGDRENYGYTF. The V and J genes are TRBV5-1 and TRBJ1-2; 7 bases fit TRBD1. The CDR3 has 13 residues. From germline, CDR1 is SGHRS and CDR2 YFSETQ. V was pared by 7 bases and J by 2 bases, with 5 bases of the junction left unmatched.

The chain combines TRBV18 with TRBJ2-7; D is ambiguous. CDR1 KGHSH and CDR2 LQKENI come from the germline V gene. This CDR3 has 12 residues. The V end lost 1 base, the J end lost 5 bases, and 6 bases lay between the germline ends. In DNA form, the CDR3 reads TGTGCCAGCTCACCACAGTCGGACGAGCAGTACTTC. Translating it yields CASSPQSDEQYF.

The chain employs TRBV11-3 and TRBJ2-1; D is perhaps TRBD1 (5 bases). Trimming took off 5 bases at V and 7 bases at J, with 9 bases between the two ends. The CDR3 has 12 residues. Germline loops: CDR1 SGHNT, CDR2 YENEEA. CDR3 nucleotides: TGTGCCAGCAGCGCAGACAGTAATGAGCAGTTCTTC. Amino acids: CASSADSNEQFF. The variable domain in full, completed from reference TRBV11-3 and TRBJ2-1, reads EAGVVQSPRYKIIEKKQPVAFWCNPISGHNTLYWYLQNLGQGPELLIRYENEEAVDDSQLPKDRFSAERLKGVDSTLKIQPAELGDSAVYLCASSADSNEQFFGPGTRLTVL.

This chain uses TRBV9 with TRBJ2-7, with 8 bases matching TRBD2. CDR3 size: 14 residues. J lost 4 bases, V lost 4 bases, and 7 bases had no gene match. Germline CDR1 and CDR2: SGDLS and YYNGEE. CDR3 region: CASSPGLEGYEQYF. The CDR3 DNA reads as TGTGCCAGCAGCCCGGGACTAGAGGGGTACGAGCAGTACTTC.

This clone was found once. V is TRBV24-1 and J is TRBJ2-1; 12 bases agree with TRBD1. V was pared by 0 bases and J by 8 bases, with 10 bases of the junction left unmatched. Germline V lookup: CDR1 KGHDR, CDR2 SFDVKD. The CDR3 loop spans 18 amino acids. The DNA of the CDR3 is TGTGCCACCAGTGATTTGAGTGGGGACAGGGGGCCAGGTCATGAGCAGTTCTTC. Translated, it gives CATSDLSGDRGPGHEQFF.

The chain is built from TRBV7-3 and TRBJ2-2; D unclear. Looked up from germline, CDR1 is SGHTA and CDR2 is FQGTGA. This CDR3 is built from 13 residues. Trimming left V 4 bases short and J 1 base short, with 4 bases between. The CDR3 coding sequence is TGTGCCAGCAGCTCCATGAACACCGGGGAGCTGTTTTTT. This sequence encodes CASSSMNTGELFF.

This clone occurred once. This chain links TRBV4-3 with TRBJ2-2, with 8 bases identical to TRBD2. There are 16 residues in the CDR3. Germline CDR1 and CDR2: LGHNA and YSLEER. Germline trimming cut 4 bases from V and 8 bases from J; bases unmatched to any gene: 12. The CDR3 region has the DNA TGCGCCAGCAGCCCGACCGTTTGGCGGGAGGAGGGGGAGCTGTTTTTT. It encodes CASSPTVWREEGELFF.

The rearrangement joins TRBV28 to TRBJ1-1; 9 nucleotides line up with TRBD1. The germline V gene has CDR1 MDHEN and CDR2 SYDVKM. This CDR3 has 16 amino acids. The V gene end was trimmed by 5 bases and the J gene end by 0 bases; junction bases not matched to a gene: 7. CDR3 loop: CASSQWTGAMNTEAFF. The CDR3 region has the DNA TGTGCCAGCAGTCAATGGACAGGGGCCATGAACACTGAAGCTTTCTTT.

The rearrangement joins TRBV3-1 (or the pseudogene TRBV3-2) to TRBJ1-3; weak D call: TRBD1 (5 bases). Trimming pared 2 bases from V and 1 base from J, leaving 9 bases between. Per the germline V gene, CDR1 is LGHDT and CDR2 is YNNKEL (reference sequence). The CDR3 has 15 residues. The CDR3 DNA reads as TGTGCCAGCAGCCAATCCGGGACTTCTGGAAACACCATATATTTT. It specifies CASSQSGTSGNTIYF.

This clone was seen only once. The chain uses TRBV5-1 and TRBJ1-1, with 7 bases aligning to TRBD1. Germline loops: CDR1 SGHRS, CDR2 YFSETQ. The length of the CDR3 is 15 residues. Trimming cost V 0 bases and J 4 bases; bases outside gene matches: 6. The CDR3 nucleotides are TGCGCCAGCAGCTTGGCGATCGCAGGGGGCACTGAAGCTTTCTTT. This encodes CASSLAIAGGTEAFF.

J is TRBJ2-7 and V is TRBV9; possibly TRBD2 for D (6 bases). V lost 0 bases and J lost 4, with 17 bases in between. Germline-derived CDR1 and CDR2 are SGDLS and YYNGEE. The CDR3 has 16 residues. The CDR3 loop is CASSVDQGRGLYEQYF. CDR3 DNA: TGTGCCAGCAGCGTAGATCAGGGACGGGGACTGTACGAGCAGTACTTC.

CDR3 nucleotide sequence: TGTGCCAGCAGAAGTAAGCGTATCTCCTACAATGAGCAGTTCTTC. Its protein product is CASRSKRISYNEQFF. The chain carries TRBV27 and TRBJ2-1; D unresolved. This CDR3 spans 15 amino acids. Germline V gives CDR1 MNHEY, CDR2 SMNVEV (reference sequence). V was clipped by 6 bases and J by 0 bases, with 12 bases between them.

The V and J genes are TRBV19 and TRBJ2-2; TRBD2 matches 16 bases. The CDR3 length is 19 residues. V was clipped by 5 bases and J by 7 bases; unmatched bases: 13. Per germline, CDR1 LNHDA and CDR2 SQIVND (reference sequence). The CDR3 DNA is TGTGCCAGTAGTGCCTCCGGGACTAGCGGGAGGGTTTACGGCGGGGAGCTGTTTTTT. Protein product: CASSASGTSGRVYGGELFF.

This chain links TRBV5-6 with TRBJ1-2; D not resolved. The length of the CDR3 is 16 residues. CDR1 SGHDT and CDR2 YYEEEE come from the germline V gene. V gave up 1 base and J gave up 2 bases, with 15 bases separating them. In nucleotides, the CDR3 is TGTGCCAGCAGCTTGCTTTCGGGAATAACGAACTATGGCTACACCTTC. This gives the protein CASSLLSGITNYGYTF.

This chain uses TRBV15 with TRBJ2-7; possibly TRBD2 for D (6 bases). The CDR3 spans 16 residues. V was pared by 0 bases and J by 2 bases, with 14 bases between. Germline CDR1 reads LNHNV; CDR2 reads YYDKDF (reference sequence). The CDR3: CATSRDRLGTTYEQYF. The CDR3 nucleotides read TGTGCCACCAGCAGAGACCGACTAGGAACAACCTACGAGCAGTACTTC.

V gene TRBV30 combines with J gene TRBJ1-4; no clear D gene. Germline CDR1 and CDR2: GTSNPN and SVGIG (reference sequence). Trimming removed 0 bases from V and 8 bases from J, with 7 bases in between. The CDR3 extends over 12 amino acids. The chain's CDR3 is CAWSVQREKLFF. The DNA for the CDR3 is TGTGCCTGGAGTGTACAACGAGAAAAACTGTTTTTT.

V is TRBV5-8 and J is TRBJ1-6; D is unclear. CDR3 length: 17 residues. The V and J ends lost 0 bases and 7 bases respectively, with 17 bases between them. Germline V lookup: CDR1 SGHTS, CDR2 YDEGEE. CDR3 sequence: CASSLGRRILHNSPLHF. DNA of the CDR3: TGTGCCAGCAGCTTGGGCCGGAGAATCCTCCACAATTCACCCCTCCACTTT.

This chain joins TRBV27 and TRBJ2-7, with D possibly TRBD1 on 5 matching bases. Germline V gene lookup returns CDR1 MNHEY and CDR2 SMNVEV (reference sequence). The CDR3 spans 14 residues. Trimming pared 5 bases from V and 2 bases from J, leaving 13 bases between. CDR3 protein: CASSPETGAYEQYF. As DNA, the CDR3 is TGTGCCAGCAGTCCAGAAACAGGAGCCTACGAGCAGTACTTC.

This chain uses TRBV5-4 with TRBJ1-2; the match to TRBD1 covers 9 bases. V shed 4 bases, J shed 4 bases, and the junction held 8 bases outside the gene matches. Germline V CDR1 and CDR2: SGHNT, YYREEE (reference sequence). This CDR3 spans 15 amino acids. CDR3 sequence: CASSPGQGKVYGYTF. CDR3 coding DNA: TGTGCCAGCAGCCCCGGACAGGGGAAGGTCTATGGCTACACCTTC.